Here is one T cell receptor (beta chain) with its context. What it binds is unknown. CDR3 size: 16 residues. Germline assignment: CDR1 KGHDR and CDR2 SFDVKD. The V gene end was trimmed by 0 bases and the J gene end by 4 bases; junction bases not matched to a gene: 1. The sample originates from a study of T cell responses to AZD1222 COVID-19 vaccine. The data were produced by immunoSEQ multiplex PCR, yet TCRdb's version contains in-frame clones alone and is incomplete. In the table there are about 150,000 clones, 90% to 95% of which are singletons. Notes on the study in general: The study reported that nearly half of spike-specific TCRs target unmutated variant regions. White British donors predominated, females outnumbered males, and clonal diversity was possibly underestimated. Recipients of AZD1222 seropositive at baseline numbered only 5 to 7.

The specimen was peripheral blood, collected 28 days after the second AZD1222 dose. The chain uses TRBV24-1 and TRBJ2-3; the match to TRBD2 covers 12 bases. This receptor was obtained from an adult who received the AZD1222 COVID-19 vaccine. The CDR3 reads CATSDLGLAGSDTQYF. In DNA, the CDR3 is TGTGCCACCAGTGATTTGGGACTAGCGGGGTCAGATACGCAGTATTTT.